The T cell receptor (beta chain) under discussion was sequenced for a study of shared clonotypes between healthy human individuals. Whole-study findings and limits: Estimated clonotype richness was generally higher in naive than memory subsets.

A word on this clone: Its antigen is as yet unknown.

In the authors' workflow: Owing to the provision of junction-only sequences devoid of quality scores by immunoSEQ, filtering differed. Using immunoSEQ multiplex PCR, the repertoire was profiled, and TCRdb retains in-frame clones only, with some absent. V and J calls and clone size are those listed in that table; D and trimming were worked out from the DNA. Of under 1,100,000 clones listed, about 74% are singletons. The study enrolled healthy HIV-negative adults without recent acute infections or vaccinations as donors. The sample was memory CD4+ T cells sorted from blood. Regarding subset: CD45RA-negative fraction. The source is a man between 18 and 35 years old in good health.

This CDR3 is CASSPGGGGYTDTQYF. The DNA for the CDR3 is TGTGCCAGCAGCCCCGGGGGGGGCGGATACACAGATACGCAGTATTTT. The rearrangement joins TRBV7-6 to TRBJ2-3; TRBD2 matches 8 bases. The CDR3 has 16 residues. Germline V gene sequence: CDR1 SGHVS, CDR2 FNYEAQ. V shed 5 bases and J 2 bases; nucleotides not matched to a gene: 9.